The source of this T cell receptor beta chain is a study of cytomegalovirus exposure and HLA in healthy donors. In the study overall: Earlier, almost 120 million unique TCR beta sequences were recovered from 170 million or so T cells by an analysis.

Whereas donors were nominally healthy upon sampling, unrecorded immune exposures were probable. The V end was cut by 7 bases, the J end by 12 bases, with 21 bases between. This CDR3 is 14 amino acids long. CDR1 MNHNY and CDR2 SVGAGI come from the germline V gene (reference sequence). General study points: Reports credit the classifier with highly specific, highly sensitive diagnosis of cytomegalovirus status. The CMV antigen specificity of three CMV-associated chains was confirmed through in vitro analysis.

With regard to this clone: Its antigen is unidentified.

Primers: 60 Vbeta forward and 13 Jbeta reverse. Produced via immunoSEQ multiplex PCR; TCRdb's table is partial and in-frame only. The sample data list under 200,000 clones. The sequencing sample was made of PBMCs. This sequence originates from a woman between 18 and 30 years old in good health and CMV-seropositive. This chain uses TRBV6-6 with TRBJ1-4; D is ambiguous. DNA for the CDR3: TGTGCCAGCAAAAACAGCCTCCAGGAAAAAGAACTGTTTTTT. It specifies CASKNSLQEKELFF.